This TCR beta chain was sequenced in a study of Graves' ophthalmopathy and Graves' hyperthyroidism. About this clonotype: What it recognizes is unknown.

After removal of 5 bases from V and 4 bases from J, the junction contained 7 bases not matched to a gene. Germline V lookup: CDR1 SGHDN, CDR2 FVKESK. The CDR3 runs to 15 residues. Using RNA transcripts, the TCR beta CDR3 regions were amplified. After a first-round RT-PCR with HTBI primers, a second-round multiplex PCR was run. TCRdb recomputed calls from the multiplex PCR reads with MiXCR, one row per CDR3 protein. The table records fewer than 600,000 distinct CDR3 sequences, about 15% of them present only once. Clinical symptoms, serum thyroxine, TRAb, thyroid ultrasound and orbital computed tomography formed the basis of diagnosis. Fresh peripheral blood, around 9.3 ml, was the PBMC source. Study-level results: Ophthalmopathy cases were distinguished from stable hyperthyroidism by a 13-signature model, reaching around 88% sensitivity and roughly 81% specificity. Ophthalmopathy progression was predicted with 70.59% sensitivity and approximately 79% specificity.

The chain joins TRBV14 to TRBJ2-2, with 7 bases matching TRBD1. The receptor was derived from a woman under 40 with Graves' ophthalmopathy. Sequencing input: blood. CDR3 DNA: TGTGCCAGCAGCTTCGACAGGGAAGTCACCGGGGAGCTGTTTTTT. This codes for CASSFDREVTGELFF.